Shown below are 9 T cell receptor beta chains from a single sample sequenced in a study of radiation and T cells in renal cell carcinoma. Libraries were prepared by immunoSEQ multiplex PCR; TCRdb keeps only in-frame clonotypes and omits some of them. Seen here are 160,000 or so clones, roughly 87% observed once, and the top ten hold approximately 13%. Time point noted: blood 2 weeks post-SBRT. As for treatment: 15 Gy SBRT to primary tumor, nephrectomy 4 weeks later. This specimen was blood, taken from a patient whose treatment included radiotherapy and nephrectomy. These receptors all come from a woman between 50 and 59 years old with renal cell carcinoma.

The rearrangement uses TRBV5-1 and TRBJ2-5; a possible D gene is TRBD1 (5 bases). CDR1 SGHRS and CDR2 YFSETQ come from the germline V gene. The CDR3 is 14 residues long. V was shortened by 1 base and J by 1 base, with 8 bases between the two germline ends. The CDR3 sequence: CASSLQGSQETQYF. Written as DNA, the CDR3 is TGCGCCAGCAGCTTGCAGGGTTCCCAAGAGACCCAGTACTTC.

The chain uses TRBV19 and TRBJ1-2; D possibly corresponds to TRBD1 (5 bases). Germline V gives CDR1 LNHDA, CDR2 SQIVND (reference sequence). The CDR3 length is 14 residues. V was trimmed by 8 bases and J by 2 bases, leaving 15 bases between them. In DNA, the CDR3 is TGTGCCAGTCGACCTCTGGGGGGGAACTATGGCTACACCTTC. It encodes CASRPLGGNYGYTF.

This chain connects TRBV7-2 to TRBJ2-1, with 10 bases fitting TRBD2. Germline CDR1 and CDR2: SGHTA and FQGNSA. The CDR3 length is 17 residues. V gave up 1 base and J gave up 0 bases; unmatched junction bases: 3. This chain's CDR3 is CASSLESSGGSYNEQFF. CDR3 sequence (DNA): TGTGCCAGCAGCTTAGAATCTAGCGGGGGCTCCTACAATGAGCAGTTCTTC.

The chain has TRBV5-4 and TRBJ2-7; TRBD2 matches 8 bases. In germline, CDR1 is SGHNT, CDR2 YYREEE (reference sequence). Germline trimming cut 6 bases from V and 3 bases from J; bases unmatched to any gene: 11. CDR3 size: 15 residues. CDR3 nucleotides: TGTGCCAGCACAGCTCCGCAGCGGGGGATCTACGAGCAGTACTTC. Residues: CASTAPQRGIYEQYF.

This clone was observed once. The CDR3 region has the DNA TGTGCCAGCAAGCCGACGGGGCGGTCTGAAGCTTTCTTT. Encoded protein: CASKPTGRSEAFF. The J gene is TRBJ1-1, the V gene TRBV6-1; a possible D gene is TRBD1 (5 bases). The germline V gene encodes CDR1 MNHNS and CDR2 SASEGT. V was trimmed by 7 bases and J by 6 bases, leaving 15 bases between them. This CDR3 contains 13 residues.

The chain combines TRBV5-1 with TRBJ2-7; D gene uncertain. CDR3 length equals 14 residues. V dropped 4 bases and J dropped 5 bases, with 16 bases sitting between them. The V gene's germline CDR1 is SGHRS and CDR2 YFSETQ. In nucleotides, the CDR3 is TGCGCCAGCAGCCCGGACCGGGCTAAGAACGAGCAGTACTTC. Protein: CASSPDRAKNEQYF.

The gene calls are TRBV4-3 and TRBJ2-5, with D tentatively TRBD1 or TRBD2 (5 bases each). The V gene's germline CDR1 is LGHNA and CDR2 YSLEER. V was cut by 0 bases and J by 3 bases, with 14 bases left in between. This CDR3 region has 16 residues. CDR3 region: CASSQDPSRGEETQYF. DNA of the CDR3: TGCGCCAGCAGCCAAGATCCATCAAGGGGAGAAGAGACCCAGTACTTC.

The chain recombines TRBV6-6 with TRBJ2-1; a weak D match, TRBD1 (5 bases). The CDR3 is 16 amino acids. Trimming took off 0 bases at V and 7 bases at J, with 16 bases between the two ends. The germline gives CDR1 MNHNY, CDR2 SVGAGI (reference sequence). CDR3 DNA: TGTGCCAGCAGTTACTCCGCCATGGGGCACCGGAATGAGCAGTTCTTC. This codes for CASSYSAMGHRNEQFF.

The chain is built from TRBV19 and TRBJ1-3; the D gene is possibly TRBD1 (5 bases). Germline V gene data show CDR1 as LNHDA and CDR2 as SQIVND (reference sequence). The length of the CDR3 is 14 residues. Trimming stripped 10 bases from V and 8 bases from J, with 21 bases between. CDR3 nucleotide sequence: TGTGCCACACAGAACCGGGGCGGAACTGACACCATATATTTT. As protein: CATQNRGGTDTIYF.